This is a list of T cell receptor beta chains from one sample in a study of T cells after yellow fever vaccination. TCRdb reprocessed the 5' RACE reads via MiXCR and lists one record per CDR3 protein. The sample carries more than 35,000 distinct CDR3 sequences, roughly 6.4% recorded once. Source: CD8+ T cells not binding an NS4B(214-222) dextramer, sorted from PBMCs, taken 45 days after the yellow fever booster vaccination. The receptor set was obtained from a young man who received the YFV17D yellow fever vaccine. Both conserved end residues are trimmed from each CDR3. Each record gives: clone size, V gene, J gene, CDR3 protein. Rows may omit the clone size; those that give it use once, few, many or a size class.

clone size: many; V gene: TRBV15; J gene: TRBJ2-2; CDR3 protein: ATTGSSSGGELF
clone size: many; V gene: TRBV6-5; J gene: TRBJ1-4; CDR3 protein: ASSWTLGEKLF
clone size: NA; V gene: TRBV6-5; J gene: TRBJ2-6; CDR3 protein: ASSYSAANVLT
clone size: many; V gene: TRBV29-1; J gene: TRBJ2-1; CDR3 protein: SVEGGSRVNEQF
clone size: many; V gene: TRBV25-1; J gene: TRBJ2-2; CDR3 protein: ASSESLAGKGTGELF
clone size: many; V gene: TRBV12-3/TRBV12-4; J gene: TRBJ1-4; CDR3 protein: ASSASGQSNEKLF
clone size: many; V gene: TRBV20-1; J gene: TRBJ2-1; CDR3 protein: SAYSGSHTNEQF
clone size: few; V gene: TRBV20-1; J gene: TRBJ1-3; CDR3 protein: SAERLDSGNTIY
clone size: few; V gene: TRBV20-1; J gene: TRBJ1-2; CDR3 protein: SARDLADYYYGYT
clone size: many; V gene: TRBV11-2; J gene: TRBJ1-1; CDR3 protein: ASSLWDGNTEAF
clone size: few; V gene: TRBV7-8; J gene: TRBJ2-7; CDR3 protein: ASSLEVSGSYEQY
clone size: many; V gene: TRBV2; J gene: TRBJ2-1; CDR3 protein: ASSRSEQSPYLLQF
clone size: many; V gene: TRBV10-2; J gene: TRBJ2-1; CDR3 protein: ASSEETGSSYNEQF
clone size: NA; V gene: TRBV20-1; J gene: TRBJ2-7; CDR3 protein: SAAVDSSYEQY
clone size: few; V gene: TRBV18; J gene: TRBJ2-1; CDR3 protein: ASSPGTSGGEQF
clone size: many; V gene: TRBV27; J gene: TRBJ2-7; CDR3 protein: ASSLAGGIGDYEQY
clone size: few; V gene: TRBV29-1; J gene: TRBJ2-1; CDR3 protein: SVGRESNEQF
clone size: many; V gene: TRBV29-1; J gene: TRBJ2-7; CDR3 protein: SVRQDYEQY
clone size: many; V gene: TRBV4-3; J gene: TRBJ2-7; CDR3 protein: ASSQDVGGQGAWEQY
clone size: few; V gene: TRBV14; J gene: TRBJ2-1; CDR3 protein: ASSRLAGEGEQF